The 21 T cell receptor beta chains below all came from one sample that was sequenced in a study of T cells in Graves' hyperthyroidism and ophthalmopathy. RNA transcripts yielded amplified TCR beta CDR3 regions. HTBI primers drove first-round RT-PCR of the TCR CDR3. TCRdb processed the multiplex PCR reads anew with MiXCR; each CDR3 protein has one entry. This repertoire shows nearly 600,000 distinct CDR3 sequences, 14% found once; its top ten account for more than 6%. Input material: blood. Source of these receptors: a woman aged 18-30 years with Graves' ophthalmopathy.

Many counts were recorded for this clonotype. The rearrangement links TRBV10-3 to TRBJ1-4, with TRBD1 matching 8 bases. Germline V gene sequence: CDR1 ENHRY, CDR2 SYGVKD. Trimming removed 5 bases from V and 8 bases from J; junction bases left unmatched: 7. This CDR3 spans 14 amino acids. CDR3 region: CAISPGPGGEKLFF. For the CDR3, the DNA is TGTGCCATCAGTCCCGGGCCAGGGGGCGAAAAACTGTTTTTT.

The rearrangement uses TRBV7-2 and TRBJ2-1; 14 nucleotides align to TRBD2. After removal of 5 bases from V and 12 bases from J, the junction contained 9 bases not matched to a gene. The CDR3 consists of 15 residues. CDR1 is SGHTA and CDR2 is FQGNSA in the germline V gene. CDR3: CASSRGLAGVFWQFF. DNA for the CDR3: TGTGCCAGCAGCCGGGGACTAGCGGGGGTGTTTTGGCAGTTCTTC.

This clonotype was counted ten times or more. The V call is TRBV11-2, the J call TRBJ2-7; TRBD1 aligns across 7 bases. After removal of 2 bases from V and 2 bases from J, the junction contained 6 bases not matched to a gene. Germline V gene lookup returns CDR1 SGHAT and CDR2 FQNNGV. This CDR3 has 15 residues. The CDR3 DNA follows: TGTGCCAGCAGCTTAAGGGGGCTAGGCACCTACGAGCAGTACTTC. This codes for CASSLRGLGTYEQYF. Full variable domain (missing parts from reference TRBV11-2 and TRBJ2-7): EAGVAQSPRYKIIEKRQSVAFWCNPISGHATLYWYQQILGQGPKLLIQFQNNGVVDDSQLPKDRFSAERLKGVDSTLKIQPAKLEDSAVYLCASSLRGLGTYEQYFGPGTRLTVT.

V usage is TRBV2 and J usage is TRBJ2-3; TRBD1 matches at 8 bases. This CDR3 region has 16 residues. V dropped 3 bases and J dropped 6; count of bases not matched to a gene: 11. Germline loops: CDR1 SNHLY, CDR2 FYNNEI. CDR3 nucleotides: TGTGCCAGCAGTGATTTAGGACAGGGCGCTCGGGATACGCAGTATTTT. Translating it yields CASSDLGQGARDTQYF.

This clonotype was seen repeatedly, ten times or more. This chain joins TRBV7-2 and TRBJ2-1; TRBD2 is a possible D gene (6 bases). The CDR3 runs 16 residues. Trimming removed 4 bases at V and 9 bases at J, with 22 bases between. Germline V gene lookup returns CDR1 SGHTA and CDR2 FQGNSA. As DNA, the CDR3 is TGTGCCAGCAGCTGGAGGGGCGGCGGGCTGGGGGGTGAGCAGTTCTTC. Translating gives CASSWRGGGLGGEQFF. The full variable domain, in which reference TRBV7-2 and TRBJ2-1 provide the parts outside the CDR3, is GAGVSQSPSNKVTEKGKDVELRCDPISGHTALYWYRQSLGQGLEFLIYFQGNSAPDKSGLPSDRFSAERTGGSVSTLTIQRTQQEDSAVYLCASSWRGGGLGGEQFFGPGTRLTVL.

A few counts support this clonotype. The V call is TRBV19, the J call TRBJ1-2; no definite D call. The CDR3 has 15 residues. With 3 bases removed from V and 0 bases from J, the gap between germline ends came to 11 bases. Germline V CDR1 and CDR2: LNHDA, SQIVND (reference sequence). CDR3 loop: CASSIQYLANYGYTF. CDR3 coding DNA: TGTGCCAGTAGTATTCAGTACTTAGCTAACTATGGCTACACCTTC.

This clonotype has a count of ten or more. The J gene is TRBJ1-2, the V gene TRBV7-9; D is unclear. CDR3 length: 15 residues. Germline V gene data show CDR1 as SEHNR and CDR2 as FQNEAQ (reference sequence). With 3 bases removed from V and 0 bases from J, the gap between germline ends came to 11 bases. As DNA, the CDR3 is TGTGCCAGCAGCTTTTCGCAGTCCTCTAACTATGGCTACACCTTC. Translated, it gives CASSFSQSSNYGYTF.

This clonotype appeared many times. A junction boundary mismatches the germline segment, possibly from a read error. The chain carries TRBV19 and TRBJ1-1; weak D call: TRBD1 (6 bases). Per the germline V gene, CDR1 is LNHDA and CDR2 is SQIVND (reference sequence). The CDR3 length is 13 residues. The DNA for the CDR3 is TGTGCCAGCAGTATACAGGGAAACACTGAAGCTTTCTTT. It encodes CASSIQGNTEAFF.

At least ten counts were recorded for this clonotype. The V call is TRBV7-9, the J call TRBJ2-5; 9 bases fit TRBD2. The J segment lost 4 bases and the V segment lost 4 bases, leaving 1 base of the junction unmatched. This CDR3 spans 13 amino acids. Looked up from germline, CDR1 is SEHNR and CDR2 is FQNEAQ (reference sequence). The CDR3 loop is CASSSTSGETQYF. The CDR3 DNA is TGTGCCAGCAGCTCGACTAGCGGAGAGACCCAGTACTTC.

This clonotype has at least ten counts. The J gene is TRBJ1-5, the V gene TRBV28, with D possibly TRBD1 on 5 matching bases. The CDR3 has 13 residues. Trimming pared 7 bases from V and 7 bases from J, leaving 14 bases between. CDR1 MDHEN and CDR2 SYDVKM come from the germline V gene. CDR3 nucleotides: TGTGCCAGCACCGCCAAGGGGAGGCAGCCCCAGCATTTT. Its protein is CASTAKGRQPQHF.

The rearrangement joins TRBV7-2 to TRBJ2-7; 7 nucleotides align to TRBD1. The CDR3 is made up of 15 amino acids. CDR1 is SGHTA and CDR2 is FQGNSA in the germline V gene. V was pared by 5 bases and J by 2 bases, with 9 bases of the junction left unmatched. The CDR3 DNA reads as TGTGCCAGCAGCCATCACCGGGACAGTGCCTACGAGCAGTACTTC. Protein product: CASSHHRDSAYEQYF.

This clonotype was detected many times. The gene calls are TRBV7-2 and TRBJ2-1; 8 nucleotides agree with TRBD1. This CDR3 spans 15 amino acids. Trimming removed 0 bases from V and 5 bases from J; junction bases left unmatched: 3. CDR1 and CDR2 from the germline V gene are SGHTA and FQGNSA. The CDR3: CASSLAPDRDNEQFF. CDR3 DNA sequence: TGTGCCAGCAGCTTAGCGCCGGACAGGGACAATGAGCAGTTCTTC. Together with reference TRBV7-2 and TRBJ2-1, the CDR3 gives the full variable domain: GAGVSQSPSNKVTEKGKDVELRCDPISGHTALYWYRQSLGQGLEFLIYFQGNSAPDKSGLPSDRFSAERTGGSVSTLTIQRTQQEDSAVYLCASSLAPDRDNEQFFGPGTRLTVL.

As to this clonotype: This could be a read error, since a much larger clone is one nucleotide away. V and J are TRBV24-1 and TRBJ2-1, with a weak D call TRBD2 (7 bases). With 12 bases removed from V and 8 bases from J, the gap between germline ends came to 19 bases. CDR1 KGHDR and CDR2 SFDVKD come from the germline V gene. The CDR3 contains 13 residues. DNA of the CDR3: TGTGCCGCCCGAGGGGGGGAAGTCGATGAGCAGTTCTTC. Translation: CAARGGEVDEQFF.

This clonotype was seen only a few times. CDR3 sequence reads: CASSYRAGTEAFF. DNA of the CDR3: TGTGCCAGCAGTTACCGGGCGGGCACTGAAGCTTTCTTT. The chain is built from TRBV6-5 and TRBJ1-1, with D hard to call. The CDR3 consists of 13 residues. Trimming took off 2 bases at V and 4 bases at J, with 8 bases between the two ends. Germline CDR1 MNHEY, CDR2 SVGAGI.

This clonotype was detected ten times or more. This rearrangement joins TRBV30 to TRBJ2-1, with 7 nucleotides matching TRBD2. V shed 4 bases and J 2 bases; nucleotides not matched to a gene: 5. CDR3 length: 14 amino acids. CDR1 is GTSNPN and CDR2 is SVGIG in the germline V gene (reference sequence). The DNA of the CDR3 is TGTGCCTGGACCGGCGGGAGCGCCTACAATGAGCAGTTCTTC. Residues: CAWTGGSAYNEQFF.

Note on this clonotype: A much larger clone differs by one base, so this may be a read error. The chain combines TRBV27 with TRBJ1-1, with D possibly TRBD1 on 5 matching bases. V was shortened by 5 bases and J by 10 bases, with 17 bases between the two germline ends. The germline CDR1 and CDR2 sequences are MNHEY and SMNVEV (reference sequence). This CDR3 region has 13 residues. CDR3 in DNA: TGTGCCAGCAGTCCTCGAGGGGTTATTGGAGCTTTCTTT. It codes for CASSPRGVIGAFF.

The CDR3 spells CASGGGNSPLHF. Written as DNA, the CDR3 is TGTGCCAGTGGGGGGGGGAATTCACCCCTCCACTTT. J is TRBJ1-6 and V is TRBV19, with TRBD1 as a possible D gene (5 bases). Trimming removed 8 bases from V and 7 bases from J, with 9 bases in between. The length of the CDR3 is 12 residues. Germline V gene data show CDR1 as LNHDA and CDR2 as SQIVND (reference sequence).

This clonotype was picked up many times. This chain connects TRBV2 to TRBJ1-6, with D maybe TRBD1 (5 bases). Germline V lookup: CDR1 SNHLY, CDR2 FYNNEI. The CDR3 runs 14 residues. V dropped 7 bases and J dropped 8 bases, with 15 bases sitting between them. Here the CDR3 DNA reads TGTGCCAGCACTTTGGGACCCCACGATTCACCCCTCCACTTT. Translated: CASTLGPHDSPLHF.

This clonotype occurred many times. The genes are TRBV24-1 and TRBJ2-5; D tentatively reads TRBD1 or TRBD2 (5 bases each). Trimming removed 0 bases from V and 2 bases from J, with 12 bases in between. The germline V gene has CDR1 KGHDR and CDR2 SFDVKD. This CDR3 region has 16 residues. The CDR3: CATSDLRGVGQETQYF. CDR3 in DNA: TGTGCCACCAGTGATTTGCGAGGGGTTGGGCAAGAGACCCAGTACTTC.

The chain is built from TRBV6-2 or TRBV6-3 and TRBJ2-1, with 16 bases matching TRBD2. With V trimmed by 8 bases and J by 0 bases, 13 bases remained unmatched. The length of the CDR3 is 20 residues. Germline V lookup: CDR1 MNHEY, CDR2 SVGEGT. The CDR3: CASSPPGLAGGGSSYNEQFF. CDR3 nucleotides: TGTGCCAGCTCACCTCCGGGACTAGCGGGAGGGGGAAGCTCCTACAATGAGCAGTTCTTC.

This clonotype was counted many times. The chain links TRBV9 to TRBJ2-7; tentatively, D is TRBD1 or TRBD2 (5 bases each). V lost 4 bases to trimming and J lost 7 bases, with 18 bases between them. From germline, CDR1 is SGDLS and CDR2 YYNGEE. CDR3 size: 14 residues. The CDR3 sequence is CASSPRGGPLEQYF. The CDR3 bases are TGTGCCAGCAGCCCCCGGGGCGGGCCTTTGGAGCAGTACTTC.